This T cell receptor beta chain is from a study of shared clonotypes between healthy human individuals. CDR3 size: 17 residues. The V and J ends lost 4 bases and 3 bases, in that order; junction bases with no gene match: 15. Germline loops: CDR1 MDHEN, CDR2 SYDVKM. In the CD4+ fraction, cells were divided into CD45RA+ naive and CD45RA-negative memory subsets. Per the original data handling: Filtering was not the same, since immunoSEQ gave junction-only sequences without quality scores. Profiled with immunoSEQ multiplex PCR; TCRdb holds only in-frame clones, not every one. That table supplies the V and J calls and clone size; D and trimming were determined from the DNA. The table lists a few hundred thousand clones, about 74% of them singletons, with about 9.3% in the top ten.

The rearrangement joins TRBV28 to TRBJ2-7; 7 positions agree with TRBD2. Material for sequencing was memory CD4+ T cells sorted from blood. Subset: CD45RA-negative fraction. This receptor was obtained from a young man in good health. The CDR3 sequence is CASSSNTLGDYNYEQYF. The CDR3 nucleotides are TGTGCCAGCAGTTCCAACACCCTCGGGGACTACAACTACGAGCAGTACTTC.